This TCR beta chain stems from a study of shared clonotypes between healthy human individuals. Turning to the study itself: For every donor, three CD4 naive, three CD4 memory, two CD8 naive and one CD8 memory plates were used. Findings and limits, study-wide: Clonotype sharing among donors was expected to depend on sequencing depth. Naive CD4 clonotypes overlapped across a few donors at roughly 5.1%.

As defined, naive CD8 cells were CD45RO-negative and positively selected for CCR7, with terminally differentiated effector memory CD45RA+ cells excluded. The input for sorted-subset replicate PCRs was 150 to 200 ng DNA, around 30,000 T cell genomes. Sequencing was performed with immunoSEQ multiplex PCR; in TCRdb, only in-frame clones are kept and a portion is missing. The top ten hold about 1.8% of the sample, which has millions of clones, approximately 94% seen once. This CDR3 contains 16 residues. CDR1 is MNHEY, CDR2 SMNVEV, per germline (reference sequence). In its sample, this clone was seen once. Its antigen is undetermined.

This chain connects TRBV27 to TRBJ2-5; no firm D call. The end of the DNA aligns better with TRBJ2-7, so the J call may be wrong. Sequenced: naive CD8+ T cells from PBMCs. This receptor was identified in a man younger than 35 in good health. Some clones in this sample may be carry-over from other donors' samples. The CDR3 loop reads CASSLSTVTSSYEQYF. As DNA, the CDR3 is TGTGCCAGCAGTTTATCTACGGTGACAAGCTCCTACGAGCAGTACTTC.